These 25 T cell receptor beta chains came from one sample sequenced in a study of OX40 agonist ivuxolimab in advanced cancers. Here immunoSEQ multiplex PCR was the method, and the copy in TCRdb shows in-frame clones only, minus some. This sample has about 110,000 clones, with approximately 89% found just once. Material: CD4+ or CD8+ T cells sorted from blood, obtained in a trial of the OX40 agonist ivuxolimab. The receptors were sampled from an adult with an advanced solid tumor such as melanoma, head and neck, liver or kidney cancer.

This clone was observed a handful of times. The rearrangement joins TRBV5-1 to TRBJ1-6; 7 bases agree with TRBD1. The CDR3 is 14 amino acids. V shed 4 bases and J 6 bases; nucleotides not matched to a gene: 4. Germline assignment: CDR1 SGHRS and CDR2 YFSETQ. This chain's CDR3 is CASSRDRLNSPLHF. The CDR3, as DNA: TGCGCCAGCAGCCGGGACAGACTTAATTCACCCCTCCACTTT.

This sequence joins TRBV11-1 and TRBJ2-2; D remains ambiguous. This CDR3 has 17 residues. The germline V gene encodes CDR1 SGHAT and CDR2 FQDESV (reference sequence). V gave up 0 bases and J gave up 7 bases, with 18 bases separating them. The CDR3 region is CASSLAPGPVLLGELFF. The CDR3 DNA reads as TGTGCCAGCAGCTTAGCCCCGGGCCCCGTGTTGCTCGGGGAGCTGTTTTTT.

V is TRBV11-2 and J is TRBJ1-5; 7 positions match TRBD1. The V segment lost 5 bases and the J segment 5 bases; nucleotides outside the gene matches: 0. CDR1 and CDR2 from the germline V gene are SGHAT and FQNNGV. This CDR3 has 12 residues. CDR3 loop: CASSQGDQPQHF. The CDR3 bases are TGTGCCAGCAGCCAGGGGGATCAGCCCCAGCATTTT.

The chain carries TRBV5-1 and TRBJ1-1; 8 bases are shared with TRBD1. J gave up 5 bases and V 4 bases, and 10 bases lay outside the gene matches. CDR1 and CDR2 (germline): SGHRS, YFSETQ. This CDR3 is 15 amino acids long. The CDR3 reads CASSKEQGEGTEAFF. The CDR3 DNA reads TGCGCCAGCAGCAAGGAACAGGGGGAAGGTACTGAAGCTTTCTTT.

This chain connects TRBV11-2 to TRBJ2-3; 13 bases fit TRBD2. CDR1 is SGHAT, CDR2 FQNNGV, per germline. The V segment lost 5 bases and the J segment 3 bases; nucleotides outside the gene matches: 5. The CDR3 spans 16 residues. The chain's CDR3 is CASSLRTSGGTDTQYF. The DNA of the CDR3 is TGTGCCAGCAGCCTCCGGACTAGCGGGGGTACAGATACGCAGTATTTT. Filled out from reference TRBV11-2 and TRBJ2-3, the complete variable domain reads EAGVAQSPRYKIIEKRQSVAFWCNPISGHATLYWYQQILGQGPKLLIQFQNNGVVDDSQLPKDRFSAERLKGVDSTLKIQPAKLEDSAVYLCASSLRTSGGTDTQYFGPGTRLTVL.

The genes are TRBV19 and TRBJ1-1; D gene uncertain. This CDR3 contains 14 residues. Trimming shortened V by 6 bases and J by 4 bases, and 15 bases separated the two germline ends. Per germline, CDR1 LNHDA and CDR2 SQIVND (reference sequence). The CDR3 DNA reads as TGTGCCAGTAGCTTGAAGAGGGTTGGCACTGAAGCTTTCTTT. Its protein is CASSLKRVGTEAFF.

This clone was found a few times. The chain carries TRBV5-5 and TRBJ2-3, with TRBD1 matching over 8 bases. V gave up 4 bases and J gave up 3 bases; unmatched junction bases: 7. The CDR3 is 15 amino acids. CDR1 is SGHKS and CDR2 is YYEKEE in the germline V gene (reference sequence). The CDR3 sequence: CASSQTGATTDTQYF. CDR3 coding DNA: TGTGCCAGCAGCCAGACAGGGGCGACGACAGATACGCAGTATTTT.

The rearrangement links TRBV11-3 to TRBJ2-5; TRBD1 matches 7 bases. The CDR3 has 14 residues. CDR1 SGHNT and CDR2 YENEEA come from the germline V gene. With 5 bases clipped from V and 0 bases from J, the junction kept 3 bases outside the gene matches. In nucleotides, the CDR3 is TGTGCCAGCAGCCCGGGACAGTACCAAGAGACCCAGTACTTC. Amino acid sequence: CASSPGQYQETQYF. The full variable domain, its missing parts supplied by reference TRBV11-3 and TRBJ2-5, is EAGVVQSPRYKIIEKKQPVAFWCNPISGHNTLYWYLQNLGQGPELLIRYENEEAVDDSQLPKDRFSAERLKGVDSTLKIQPAELGDSAVYLCASSPGQYQETQYFGPGTRLLVL.

The CDR3 region has the DNA TGTGCCAGCAGCTTAGCCGGGACGGAAAAACTGTTTTTT. This translates into CASSLAGTEKLFF. The genes are TRBV11-2 and TRBJ1-4; TRBD1 is a possible D gene (5 bases). Germline-derived CDR1 and CDR2 are SGHAT and FQNNGV. V was clipped by 1 base and J by 8 bases, with 8 bases between them. The CDR3 contains 13 residues.

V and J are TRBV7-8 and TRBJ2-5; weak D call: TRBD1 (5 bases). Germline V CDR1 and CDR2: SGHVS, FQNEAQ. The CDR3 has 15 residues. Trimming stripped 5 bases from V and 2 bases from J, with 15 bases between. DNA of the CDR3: TGTGCCAGCAGCCAACAGGTGATGGCACAAGAGACCCAGTACTTC. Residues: CASSQQVMAQETQYF.

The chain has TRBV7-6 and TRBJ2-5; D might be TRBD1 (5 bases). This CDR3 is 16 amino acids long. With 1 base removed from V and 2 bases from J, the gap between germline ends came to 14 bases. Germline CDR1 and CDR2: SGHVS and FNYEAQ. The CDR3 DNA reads TGTGCCAGCAGCTTAGTCCGATCAGGGATTCAAGAGACCCAGTACTTC. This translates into CASSLVRSGIQETQYF. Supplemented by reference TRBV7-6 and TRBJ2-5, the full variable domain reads GAGVSQSPRYKVTKRGQDVALRCDPISGHVSLYWYRQALGQGPEFLTYFNYEAQQDKSGLPNDRFSAERPEGSISTLTIQRTEQRDSAMYRCASSLVRSGIQETQYFGPGTRLLVL.

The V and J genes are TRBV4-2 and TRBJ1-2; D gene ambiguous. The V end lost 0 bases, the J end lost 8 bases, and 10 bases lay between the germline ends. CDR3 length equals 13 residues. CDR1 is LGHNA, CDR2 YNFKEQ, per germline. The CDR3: CASSQDLRGGYTF. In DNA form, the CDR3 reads TGTGCCAGCAGCCAAGATCTAAGAGGGGGCTACACCTTC.

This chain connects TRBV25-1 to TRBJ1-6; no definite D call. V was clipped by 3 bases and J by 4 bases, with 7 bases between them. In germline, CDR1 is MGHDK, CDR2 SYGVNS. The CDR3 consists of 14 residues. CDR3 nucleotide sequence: TGTGCCAGCAGTGATTCGGGGTATAATTCACCCCTCCACTTT. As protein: CASSDSGYNSPLHF.

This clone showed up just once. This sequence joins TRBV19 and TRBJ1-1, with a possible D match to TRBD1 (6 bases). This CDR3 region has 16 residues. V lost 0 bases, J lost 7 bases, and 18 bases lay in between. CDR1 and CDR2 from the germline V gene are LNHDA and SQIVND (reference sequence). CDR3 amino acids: CASSIDDGQLHLEAFF. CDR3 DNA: TGTGCCAGTAGTATAGATGACGGACAGCTCCACCTTGAAGCTTTCTTT.

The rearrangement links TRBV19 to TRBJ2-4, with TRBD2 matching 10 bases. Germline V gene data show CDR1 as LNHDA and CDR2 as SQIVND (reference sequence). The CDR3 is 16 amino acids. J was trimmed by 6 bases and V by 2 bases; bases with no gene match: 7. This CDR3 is CASSITLAGELNIQYF. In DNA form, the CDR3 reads TGTGCCAGTAGTATAACCCTAGCGGGAGAACTAAACATTCAGTACTTC. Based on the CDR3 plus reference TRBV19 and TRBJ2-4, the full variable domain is DGGITQSPKYLFRKEGQNVTLSCEQNLNHDAMYWYRQDPGQGLRLIYYSQIVNDFQKGDIAEGYSVSREKKESFPLTVTSAQKNPTAFYLCASSITLAGELNIQYFGAGTRLSVL.

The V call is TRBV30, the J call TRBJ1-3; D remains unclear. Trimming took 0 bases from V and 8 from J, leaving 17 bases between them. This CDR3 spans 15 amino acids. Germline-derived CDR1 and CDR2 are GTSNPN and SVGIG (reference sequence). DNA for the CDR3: TGTGCCTGGAGTGTACTGGGAAAATCAAGGGACACCATATATTTT. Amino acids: CAWSVLGKSRDTIYF.

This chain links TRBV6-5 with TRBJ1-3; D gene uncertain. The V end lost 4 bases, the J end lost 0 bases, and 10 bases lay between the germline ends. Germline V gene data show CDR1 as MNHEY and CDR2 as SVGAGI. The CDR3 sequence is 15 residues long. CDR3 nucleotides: TGTGCCAGCAGTTCCCTTCCCCCCTCTGGAAACACCATATATTTT. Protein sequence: CASSSLPPSGNTIYF.

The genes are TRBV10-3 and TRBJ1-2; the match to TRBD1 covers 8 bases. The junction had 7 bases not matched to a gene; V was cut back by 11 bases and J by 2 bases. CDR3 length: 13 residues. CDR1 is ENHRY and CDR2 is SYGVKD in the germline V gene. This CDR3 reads CAALGQVNYGYTF. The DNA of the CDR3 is TGTGCCGCCCTGGGACAGGTCAACTATGGCTACACCTTC.

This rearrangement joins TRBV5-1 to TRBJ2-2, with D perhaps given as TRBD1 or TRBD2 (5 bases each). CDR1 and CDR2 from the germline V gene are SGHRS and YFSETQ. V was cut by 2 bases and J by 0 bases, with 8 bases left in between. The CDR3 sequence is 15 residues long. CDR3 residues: CASSLGTTNTGELFF. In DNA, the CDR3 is TGCGCCAGCAGCTTAGGGACCACGAACACCGGGGAGCTGTTTTTT.

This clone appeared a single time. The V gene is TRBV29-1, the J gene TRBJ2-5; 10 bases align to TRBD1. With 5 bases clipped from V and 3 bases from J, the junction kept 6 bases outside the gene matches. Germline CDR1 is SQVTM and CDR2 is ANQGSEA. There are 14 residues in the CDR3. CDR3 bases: TGCAGCGTTCCCGGGACAGGGGCTGAAGAGACCCAGTACTTC. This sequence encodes CSVPGTGAEETQYF.

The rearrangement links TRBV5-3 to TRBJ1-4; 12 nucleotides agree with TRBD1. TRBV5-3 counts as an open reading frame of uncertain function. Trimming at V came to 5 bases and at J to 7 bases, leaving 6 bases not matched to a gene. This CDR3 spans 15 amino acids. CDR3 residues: CARRRDRGHGEKLFF. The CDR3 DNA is TGTGCCAGAAGGAGGGACAGGGGGCATGGTGAAAAACTGTTTTTT.

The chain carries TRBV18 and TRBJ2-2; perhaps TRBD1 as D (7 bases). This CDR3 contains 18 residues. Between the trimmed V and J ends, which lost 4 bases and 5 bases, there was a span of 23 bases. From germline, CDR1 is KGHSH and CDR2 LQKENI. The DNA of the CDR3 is TGTGCCAGCTCACAACGACAGGGAGGAATTAAAGGAACCGGGGAGCTGTTTTTT. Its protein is CASSQRQGGIKGTGELFF.

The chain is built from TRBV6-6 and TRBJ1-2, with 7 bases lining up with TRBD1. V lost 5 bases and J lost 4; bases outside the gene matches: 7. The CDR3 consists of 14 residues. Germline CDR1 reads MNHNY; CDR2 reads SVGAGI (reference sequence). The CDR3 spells CASSLDREGYGYTF. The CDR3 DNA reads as TGTGCCAGCAGTCTAGACAGGGAAGGCTATGGCTACACCTTC.

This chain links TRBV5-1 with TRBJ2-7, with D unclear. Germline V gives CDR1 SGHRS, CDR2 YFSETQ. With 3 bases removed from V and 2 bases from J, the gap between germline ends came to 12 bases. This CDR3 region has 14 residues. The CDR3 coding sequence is TGCGCCAGCAGCTCAAACTACCCTCCCTACGAGCAGTACTTC. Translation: CASSSNYPPYEQYF.

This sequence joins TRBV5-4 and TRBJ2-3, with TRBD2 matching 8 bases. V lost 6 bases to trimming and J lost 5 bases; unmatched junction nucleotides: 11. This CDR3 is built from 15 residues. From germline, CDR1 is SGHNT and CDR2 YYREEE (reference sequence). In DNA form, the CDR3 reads TGTGCCAGCACCATAGCGGGACCCGGTGAAGATACGCAGTATTTT. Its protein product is CASTIAGPGEDTQYF. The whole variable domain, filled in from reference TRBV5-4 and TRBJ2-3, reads ETGVTQSPTHLIKTRGQQVTLRCSSQSGHNTVSWYQQALGQGPQFIFQYYREEENGRGNFPPRFSGLQFPNYSSELNVNALELDDSALYLCASTIAGPGEDTQYFGPGTRLTVL.